The T cell receptor (beta chain) described here comes from a study of CD8 T cells in ankylosing spondylitis. About this clonotype itself: The target antigen is unknown.

TCRdb reprocessed the 5' RACE reads with MiXCR, giving one entry per CDR3 protein. Of around 890,000 distinct CDR3 sequences listed, over 9.5% are singletons. General observations from the study: Ankylosing spondylitis blood appeared to carry a characteristic TCR beta motif of under ten highly homologous variants. Within matched ankylosing spondylitis synovial fluid, disease-linked clones were reportedly significantly enriched. Disease-linked clones bore a CD8+ phenotype, appearing relatively rarely in peripheral blood.

The germline CDR1 and CDR2 sequences are SEHNR and FQNEAQ (reference sequence). V shed 1 base and J 0 bases; nucleotides not matched to a gene: 5. The CDR3 runs to 16 residues. The sequence derives from a male donor with ankylosing spondylitis. Sequencing input: blood, either unsorted or a sorted T cell fraction (not recorded which). The chain recombines TRBV7-9 with TRBJ1-1, with 7 positions matching TRBD1. For the CDR3, the DNA is TGTGCCAGCAGCTTAGTTTTCGACAGGGTGAACACTGAAGCTTTCTTT. Its translation is CASSLVFDRVNTEAFF.